This entry is about one T cell receptor (beta chain). No antigen is known for it. This sample's time point: persistent/refractory GD, antithyroid drugs over 5 years with positive TRAb. After RNA was extracted from PBMCs, the TCR library was made from it. This specimen comes from a study of regulatory T cells in long-lasting Graves disease. On the study more broadly: Over 5 years of antithyroid drugs with positive TSH receptor antibodies was taken to mean persistent Graves' disease.

Broader study findings: Persistent Graves' patients showed less TCR diversity than newly diagnosed patients showed. TRBV28, TRBJ1-2 and TRBJ2-5 were segments that persistent disease favored. Samples came from peripheral blood alone, without thyroid tissue.

Trimming pared 5 bases from V and 6 bases from J, leaving 11 bases between. Germline CDR1 reads LGHDT; CDR2 reads YNNKEL (reference sequence). The CDR3 extends over 13 amino acids. The TCR beta library used iRepertoire HTBI primers with Arm-PCR amplification of CDR3. TCRdb reprocessed the multiplex PCR reads with MiXCR, giving one entry per CDR3 protein. The sample consists of 650,000 to 850,000 distinct CDR3 sequences, approximately 29% of them appearing once. The gene calls are TRBV3-1 and TRBJ1-5, with D unresolved. The sample was peripheral blood mononuclear cells (PBMCs), taken when the disease was refractory, from a patient treated with antithyroid drugs. The TCR comes from a female donor with Graves disease. The CDR3 reads CASSRTPPQPQHF. CDR3 DNA sequence: TGTGCCAGCAGCAGGACCCCCCCTCAGCCCCAGCATTTT.